The 5 T cell receptor beta chains listed next were all sequenced from one sample in a study of T cell changes during pregnancy in multiple sclerosis. Measured with immunoSEQ multiplex PCR; TCRdb has only the in-frame clones, and not every one. The sample records 75,000 to 100,000 clones, around 94% being singletons. The sequencing used peripheral blood, collected after pregnancy. These receptor sequences come from a female donor with multiple sclerosis, enrolled in a pregnancy study.

The rearrangement joins TRBV30 to TRBJ2-3, with 9 positions matching TRBD2. The CDR3 totals 17 residues. Germline V gene lookup returns CDR1 GTSNPN and CDR2 SVGIG (reference sequence). Unmatched junction bases numbered 13, after V lost 5 bases and J lost 1 base. The DNA for the CDR3 is TGTGCCTGGTTGCGGGGGGGATACGGTGTCGGCACAGATACGCAGTATTTT. Protein product: CAWLRGGYGVGTDTQYF.

The genes are TRBV6-5 and TRBJ2-4; 9 bases map to TRBD2. This CDR3 has 16 amino acids. Germline V gene sequence: CDR1 MNHEY, CDR2 SVGAGI. Unmatched junction bases numbered 6, after V lost 4 bases and J lost 2 bases. The CDR3 nucleotides are TGTGCCAGCAGTTTAAGCGGGGGGCGAACCAAAAACATTCAGTACTTC. This sequence encodes CASSLSGGRTKNIQYF.

This clone was observed a few times. This chain connects TRBV30 to TRBJ1-5; D not resolved. Trimming left V 3 bases short and J 7 bases short, with 10 bases between. The CDR3 contains 12 residues. Germline V gives CDR1 GTSNPN, CDR2 SVGIG (reference sequence). The CDR3 region has the DNA TGTGCCTGGAGCGTCCAACAACAGCCCCAGCATTTT. Protein product: CAWSVQQQPQHF.

The chain uses TRBV7-7 and TRBJ2-1; D may be TRBD2 (6 bases). Germline lookup yields CDR1 SSHAT and CDR2 FNYEAQ (reference sequence). Trimming pared 2 bases from V and 2 bases from J, leaving 13 bases between. The CDR3 consists of 16 residues. CDR3 DNA sequence: TGTGCCAGCAGCTTATCGCGGGGTGGGACCTACAATGAGCAGTTCTTC. Its translation: CASSLSRGGTYNEQFF.

V and J are TRBV18 and TRBJ1-4, with no clear D. Germline loops: CDR1 KGHSH, CDR2 LQKENI. This CDR3 comprises 15 residues. The V gene lost 2 bases and the J gene lost 4 bases, with 11 bases spanning the gap. The DNA for the CDR3 is TGTGCCAGCTCACCATTCGACGGGGATAATGAAAAACTGTTTTTT. Protein product: CASSPFDGDNEKLFF.